The 20 T cell receptor beta chains given below trace back to one sample, sequenced in a study of T-cell reconstitution after alpha-beta-depleted transplantation in children. The library targeted TCRbeta and was prepared with unique molecular identifiers. TCRdb reprocessed the PCR reads via MiXCR and lists one record per CDR3 protein. This sample has around 450,000 distinct CDR3 sequences; around 16% occur once, and the top ten carry around 28%. The sample was PBMCs, mostly from graft donor cells, taken 360 days after TCRalphabeta/CD19-depleted stem cell transplant. These receptors were obtained from a boy under two years old who had a stem cell transplant for Wiskott-Aldrich syndrome, so the T cells may come from the graft donor.

The chain uses TRBV5-1 and TRBJ1-2; D might be TRBD1 (6 bases). Germline loops: CDR1 SGHRS, CDR2 YFSETQ. The CDR3 consists of 13 residues. Trimming removed 2 bases from V and 7 bases from J, with 12 bases in between. The CDR3 spells CASSLQGPGGYTF. The CDR3 DNA reads as TGCGCCAGCAGCTTACAGGGCCCGGGTGGCTACACCTTC.

This clonotype was found a few times. The chain joins TRBV2 to TRBJ2-1; 7 nucleotides align to TRBD2. Unmatched junction bases numbered 11, after V lost 5 bases and J lost 10 bases. The CDR3 consists of 14 residues. Germline V gene lookup returns CDR1 SNHLY and CDR2 FYNNEI. The CDR3, as DNA: TGTGCCAGCAGTTTCCAGCGGGGTTCTTGGGAGCAGTTCTTC. Protein sequence: CASSFQRGSWEQFF.

This clonotype appeared a few times. One end of the junction varies from germline; a read error may be responsible. V gene TRBV29-1 combines with J gene TRBJ2-7, with D tentatively TRBD1 (5 bases). There are 14 residues in the CDR3. CDR1 is SQVTM and CDR2 is ANQGSEA in the germline V gene. The CDR3 reads CSVEGAGNLYEQYF. The CDR3 DNA reads as TGCAGCGTCGAAGGGGCAGGTAACCTCTACGAGCAGTACTTC.

This clonotype has just a few counts. The chain employs TRBV29-1 and TRBJ2-1; 8 bases match TRBD2. The trim removed 6 bases at V and 0 bases at J, leaving 4 bases unmatched. The CDR3 is 14 amino acids. Germline CDR1 and CDR2: SQVTM and ANQGSEA. The DNA of the CDR3 is TGCAGCGTATTACTAGCGGACTCCTACAATGAGCAGTTCTTC. It is translated as CSVLLADSYNEQFF.

V usage is TRBV7-6 and J usage is TRBJ2-2, with 7 bases aligning to TRBD1. The CDR3 has 15 residues. CDR1 and CDR2 (germline): SGHVS, FNYEAQ. V trimming: 3 bases; J trimming: 4 bases; junction bases outside the gene matches: 5. CDR3 in amino acids: CASSFRGHGTGELFF. The CDR3 DNA sequence: TGTGCCAGCAGCTTTAGGGGGCATGGCACCGGGGAGCTGTTTTTT.

The V gene is TRBV2, the J gene TRBJ1-5; 8 bases agree with TRBD1. V was pared by 4 bases and J by 6 bases, with 8 bases of the junction left unmatched. This CDR3 has 15 amino acids. CDR1 and CDR2 (germline): SNHLY, FYNNEI. The CDR3 sequence: CASSVRDRWGQPQHF. The CDR3 bases are TGTGCCAGCAGTGTCCGGGACAGGTGGGGTCAGCCCCAGCATTTT.

This chain connects TRBV20-1 to TRBJ2-7; 10 bases match TRBD2. J lost 1 base, V lost 5 bases, and 8 bases had no gene match. In germline, CDR1 is DFQATT, CDR2 SNEGSKA (reference sequence). The CDR3 length is 15 residues. The CDR3 bases are TGCAGTGCTGGCTCTTCTAGCGGGGGTTCCTACGAGCAGTACTTC. As protein: CSAGSSSGGSYEQYF.

The gene calls are TRBV5-1 and TRBJ1-1; a possible D gene is TRBD1 (5 bases). Trimming took 2 bases from V and 6 from J, leaving 20 bases between them. The CDR3 totals 16 residues. CDR1 SGHRS and CDR2 YFSETQ come from the germline V gene. The CDR3 reads CASSFGRRDLFAEAFF. The DNA for the CDR3 is TGCGCCAGCAGCTTTGGTCGCAGGGACCTCTTCGCTGAAGCTTTCTTT.

A few counts support this clonotype. The chain uses TRBV2 and TRBJ2-1; a possible D gene is TRBD2 (6 bases). There are 11 residues in the CDR3. Germline assignment: CDR1 SNHLY and CDR2 FYNNEI. CDR3 protein: CAGGRGGEQFF. In nucleotides, the CDR3 is TGTGCTGGAGGGCGGGGAGGTGAGCAGTTCTTC. The full variable domain, its missing parts supplied by reference TRBV2 and TRBJ2-1, is EPEVTQTPSHQVTQMGQEVILRCVPISNHLYFYWYRQILGQKVEFLVSFYNNEISEKSEIFDDQFSVERPDGSNFTLKIRSTKLEDSAMYFCAGGRGGEQFFGPGTRLTVL.

This clonotype was counted only a few times. The chain has TRBV7-8 and TRBJ1-2; TRBD1 agrees at 9 bases. CDR3 length: 14 residues. Germline loops: CDR1 SGHVS, CDR2 FQNEAQ. V lost 3 bases and J lost 2; bases outside the gene matches: 1. The CDR3, as DNA: TGTGCCAGCAGCTTTGACAGGGGGAACTATGGCTACACCTTC. Translating gives CASSFDRGNYGYTF.

In this sample, this clonotype turned up a few times. This rearrangement joins TRBV7-2 to TRBJ1-5; 8 bases map to TRBD1. Germline V gene data show CDR1 as SGHTA and CDR2 as FQGNSA. With 1 base clipped from V and 5 bases from J, the junction kept 10 bases outside the gene matches. The CDR3 sequence is 17 residues long. The CDR3: CASSLGTGKGAYQPQHF. The DNA of the CDR3 is TGTGCCAGCAGCTTAGGGACAGGGAAGGGGGCCTATCAGCCCCAGCATTTT. Full variable domain (rest looked up from reference TRBV7-2 and TRBJ1-5): GAGVSQSPSNKVTEKGKDVELRCDPISGHTALYWYRQSLGQGLEFLIYFQGNSAPDKSGLPSDRFSAERTGGSVSTLTIQRTQQEDSAVYLCASSLGTGKGAYQPQHFGDGTRLSIL.

The genes are TRBV12-3 or TRBV12-4 and TRBJ2-1; no definite D call. CDR3 size: 16 residues. V gave up 3 bases and J gave up 2 bases, with 14 bases separating them. CDR3 region: CASSFRLDHTYNEQFF. The DNA of the CDR3 is TGTGCCAGCAGTTTTCGTCTAGACCATACCTACAATGAGCAGTTCTTC.

This clonotype has more than one count but fewer than ten. The chain is built from TRBV6-1 and TRBJ2-3; 15 bases are a match to TRBD2. CDR1 is MNHNS and CDR2 is SASEGT in the germline V gene. V shed 6 bases, J shed 4 bases, and the junction held 8 bases outside the gene matches. This CDR3 comprises 17 residues. The CDR3 region has the DNA TGTGCCAGCAGCTGGACTAGCGGGAGGGCCAGTGCAGATACGCAGTATTTT. Amino acids: CASSWTSGRASADTQYF.

The rearrangement uses TRBV9 and TRBJ2-7; 10 positions match TRBD1. This CDR3 is built from 16 residues. The V segment lost 4 bases and the J segment 6 bases; nucleotides outside the gene matches: 13. Germline lookup yields CDR1 SGDLS and CDR2 YYNGEE. The CDR3 loop reads CASSPRTGGAPGEQYF. The CDR3 DNA follows: TGTGCCAGCAGCCCCCGGACAGGGGGAGCCCCTGGCGAGCAGTACTTC.

The chain links TRBV5-1 to TRBJ2-5, with D possibly TRBD1 on 5 matching bases. CDR1 SGHRS and CDR2 YFSETQ come from the germline V gene. The V and J ends lost 0 bases and 4 bases respectively, with 13 bases between them. The CDR3 sequence is 15 residues long. The DNA for the CDR3 is TGCGCCAGCAGCTTGGGACAGACCACCCCAGAGACCCAGTACTTC. Its protein product is CASSLGQTTPETQYF.

This clonotype has more than one count but fewer than ten. The CDR3 DNA reads as TGCAGCGTTGCTCGGGTTTTCATGAACACTGAAGCTTTCTTT. It encodes CSVARVFMNTEAFF. The chain has TRBV29-1 and TRBJ1-1; D is undetermined. V lost 4 bases to trimming and J lost 0 bases, with 12 bases between them. CDR3 length: 14 amino acids. Germline assignment: CDR1 SQVTM and CDR2 ANQGSEA. Using reference TRBV29-1 and TRBJ1-1 for the parts outside the CDR3, the full variable domain is SAVISQKPSRDICQRGTSLTIQCQVDSQVTMMFWYRQQPGQSLTLIATANQGSEATYESGFVIDKFPISRPNLTFSTLTVSNMSPEDSSIYLCSVARVFMNTEAFFGQGTRLTVV.

This clonotype was seen a handful of times. The J gene is TRBJ2-1, the V gene TRBV29-1; 13 positions agree with TRBD2. The CDR3 runs 13 residues. In germline, CDR1 is SQVTM, CDR2 ANQGSEA. J was trimmed by 9 bases and V by 7 bases; bases with no gene match: 6. The CDR3 loop is CSAPGLAGIEQFF. CDR3 DNA sequence: TGCAGCGCCCCGGGACTAGCGGGGATTGAGCAGTTCTTC.

This clonotype has more than one count but fewer than ten. This chain uses TRBV28 with TRBJ1-5; a possible D gene is TRBD1 (5 bases). The V gene's germline CDR1 is MDHEN and CDR2 SYDVKM. This CDR3 has 15 amino acids. V lost 10 bases and J 4 bases, leaving 20 bases between the germline ends. Written as DNA, the CDR3 is TGTGCCACCAGACTTTGGGACGGAAAAAATCAGCCCCAGCATTTT. Its translation is CATRLWDGKNQPQHF.

This clonotype was seen at least ten times. This chain joins TRBV4-1 and TRBJ2-2; the D gene is possibly TRBD1 (6 bases). The germline V gene has CDR1 MGHRA and CDR2 YSYEKL. Trimming pared 0 bases from V and 0 bases from J, leaving 11 bases between. This CDR3 is 17 amino acids long. The CDR3 sequence: CASSQDRGSSNTGELFF. The CDR3 bases are TGCGCCAGCAGCCAAGATAGGGGGTCCTCGAACACCGGGGAGCTGTTTTTT.

This chain links TRBV3-1 with TRBJ2-1, with D perhaps TRBD1 (5 bases). The ends were cut back, 1 base at V and 7 bases at J, with 14 bases in the middle. Germline CDR1 LGHDT, CDR2 YNNKEL (reference sequence). This CDR3 has 15 amino acids. The CDR3 DNA sequence: TGTGCCAGCAGCCAAGTTCGCCTACAGGTAAATGAGCAGTTCTTC. Protein sequence: CASSQVRLQVNEQFF.